These 6 T cell receptor beta chains originate from one sample sequenced in a study of immune evolution from preneoplasia to lung adenocarcinoma. Libraries were prepared by immunoSEQ multiplex PCR; TCRdb keeps only in-frame clonotypes and omits some of them. Among 30,000 to 45,000 clones listed, 74% were seen once. Sample: FFPE invasive lung adenocarcinoma tissue. The receptors originated from a person in their sixties with lung adenocarcinoma.

This clone was detected only a few times. This chain connects TRBV7-2 to TRBJ2-5; D is undetermined. Germline CDR1 SGHTA, CDR2 FQGNSA. CDR3 length: 13 amino acids. V was shortened by 5 bases and J by 5 bases, with 12 bases between the two germline ends. The chain's CDR3 is CASSPYVVETQYF. The CDR3 DNA reads as TGTGCCAGCAGCCCGTACGTCGTGGAGACCCAGTACTTC.

The V call is TRBV28, the J call TRBJ2-3; 8 bases agree with TRBD1. The CDR3 spans 13 residues. Germline V gene lookup returns CDR1 MDHEN and CDR2 SYDVKM. V shed 6 bases and J 1 base; nucleotides not matched to a gene: 0. DNA for the CDR3: TGTGCCAGCAGGACAGGGGGCACAGATACGCAGTATTTT. Protein sequence: CASRTGGTDTQYF.

The chain combines TRBV29-1 with TRBJ2-6, with D perhaps assigned TRBD1 or TRBD2 (5 bases each). The CDR3 is made up of 17 amino acids. The germline CDR1 and CDR2 sequences are SQVTM and ANQGSEA. CDR3 amino acids: CNPYLPGRDSGANVLTF. CDR3 sequence (DNA): TGCAACCCCTATCTCCCGGGACGGGACTCTGGGGCCAACGTCCTGACTTTC.

The rearrangement uses TRBV29-1 and TRBJ2-1; TRBD1 is a possible D gene (6 bases). There are 14 residues in the CDR3. Germline V gene sequence: CDR1 SQVTM, CDR2 ANQGSEA. The V gene lost 4 bases and the J gene lost 7 bases, with 17 bases spanning the gap. The CDR3 DNA sequence: TGCAGCGTTGTAAGCAGGGGCCGTCGGAATGAGCAGTTCTTC. Translating it yields CSVVSRGRRNEQFF.

The chain employs TRBV9 and TRBJ2-3; tentative D call: TRBD1 (6 bases). Germline CDR1 and CDR2: SGDLS and YYNGEE. V was trimmed by 0 bases and J by 2 bases, leaving 10 bases between them. This CDR3 is built from 15 residues. The CDR3 reads CASSVAGDNTDTQYF. In nucleotides, the CDR3 is TGTGCCAGCAGCGTAGCAGGGGACAACACAGATACGCAGTATTTT. Drawing the rest from reference TRBV9 and TRBJ2-3, the complete variable domain is DSGVTQTPKHLITATGQRVTLRCSPRSGDLSVYWYQQSLDQGLQFLIQYYNGEERAKGNILERFSAQQFPDLHSELNLSSLELGDSALYFCASSVAGDNTDTQYFGPGTRLTVL.

About this clone: A read error may produce the germline difference seen at one junction end. The chain carries TRBV18 and TRBJ2-1; TRBD1 matches at 11 bases. Germline CDR1 is KGHSH and CDR2 is LQKENI. The CDR3 extends over 13 amino acids. For the CDR3, the DNA is TGTGCCAGCTCACCACAGGGGGACAGGGGGACGGTCTTC. This translates into CASSPQGDRGTVF. Based on the CDR3 plus reference TRBV18 and TRBJ2-1, the full variable domain is NAGVMQNPRHLVRRRGQEARLRCSPMKGHSHVYWYRQLPEEGLKFMVYLQKENIIDESGMPKERFSAEFPKEGPSILRIQQVVRGDSAAYFCASSPQGDRGTVFGPGTRLTVL.